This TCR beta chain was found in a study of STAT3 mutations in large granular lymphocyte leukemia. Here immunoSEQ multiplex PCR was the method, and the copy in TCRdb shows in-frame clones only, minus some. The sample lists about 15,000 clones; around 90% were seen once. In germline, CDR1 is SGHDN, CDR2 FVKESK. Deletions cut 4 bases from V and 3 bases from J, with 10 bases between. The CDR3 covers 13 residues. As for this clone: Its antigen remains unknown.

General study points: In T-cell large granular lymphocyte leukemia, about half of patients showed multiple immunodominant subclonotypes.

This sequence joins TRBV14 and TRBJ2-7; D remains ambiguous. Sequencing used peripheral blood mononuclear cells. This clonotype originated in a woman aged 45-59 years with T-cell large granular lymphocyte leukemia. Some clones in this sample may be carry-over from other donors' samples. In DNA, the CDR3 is TGTGCCAGCAGCCTCCTCTTAGTCTACGAGCAGTACTTC. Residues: CASSLLLVYEQYF.